These 8 T cell receptor beta chains were all obtained from the same sample, sequenced in a study of technical replicates of blood from a handful of donors. The repertoire was sequenced with immunoSEQ multiplex PCR; TCRdb's copy has only in-frame clones and lacks some. This repertoire shows 55,000 to 60,000 clones, just under 95% found once; its top ten account for 4.2%. Sequenced: PBMCs. These receptors were collected from a human donor in good health. Some clones in this sample may be carry-over from other donors' samples.

This sequence joins TRBV21-1 and TRBJ1-5; whether TRBD1, the table's D call, matches the DNA was not checked. TRBV21-1 has pseudogene status. This CDR3 has 15 amino acids. DNA of the CDR3: TGTGCCAGCAGCAAAGATCACAGTTACAATCAGCCCCAGCATTTT. Its protein is CASSKDHSYNQPQHF.

This chain joins TRBV2 and TRBJ2-7; tentatively, D is TRBD2 (6 bases). Trimming took 8 bases from V and 0 from J, leaving 11 bases between them. The CDR3 is 13 amino acids. Germline V gene data show CDR1 as SNHLY and CDR2 as FYNNEI. CDR3 sequence reads: CASRGTASYEQYF. For the CDR3, the DNA is TGTGCCAGCCGCGGGACGGCCTCCTACGAGCAGTACTTC.

The chain has TRBV4-2 and TRBJ2-7, with D unclear. CDR3 length equals 14 residues. The V gene lost 4 bases and the J gene lost 1 base, with 11 bases spanning the gap. Germline CDR1 LGHNA, CDR2 YNFKEQ. As DNA, the CDR3 is TGTGCCAGCAGCCCAGCAGGCCCTTCCTACGAGCAGTACTTC. Translated, it gives CASSPAGPSYEQYF.

The genes are TRBV29-1 and TRBJ2-3; 9 bases align to TRBD1. V trimming: 4 bases; J trimming: 2 bases; junction bases outside the gene matches: 4. There are 14 residues in the CDR3. CDR1 and CDR2 from the germline V gene are SQVTM and ANQGSEA. CDR3 residues: CSVVGTGYTDTQYF. The CDR3 DNA reads as TGCAGCGTTGTCGGGACAGGGTACACAGATACGCAGTATTTT.

The table lists this clone with a count of one. J is TRBJ1-5 and V is TRBV10-3; weak D call: TRBD1 (6 bases). The V and J ends lost 6 bases and 3 bases respectively, with 12 bases between them. CDR1 and CDR2 (germline): ENHRY, SYGVKD. The CDR3 is made up of 14 amino acids. The chain's CDR3 is CAISPGVDNQPQHF. CDR3 bases: TGTGCCATCAGCCCAGGGGTGGACAATCAGCCCCAGCATTTT.

CDR3 DNA: TGTGCCAGCAGCCCTAGGGGAGGGGGAGAGACCCAGTACTTC. This codes for CASSPRGGGETQYF. The rearrangement uses TRBV9 and TRBJ2-5; possibly TRBD2 for D (7 bases). From germline, CDR1 is SGDLS and CDR2 YYNGEE. The CDR3 has 14 residues. The germline V and J ends were trimmed by 4 bases and 4 bases, with 14 bases remaining between them.

V usage is TRBV12-5 and J usage is TRBJ2-5, with 11 bases fitting TRBD2. The CDR3 has 16 amino acids. After removal of 5 bases from V and 2 bases from J, the junction contained 7 bases not matched to a gene. Looked up from germline, CDR1 is LGHNT and CDR2 is FRNRAP. CDR3 region: CASGLTGTSGQETQYF. CDR3 nucleotide sequence: TGTGCTAGTGGTCTAACCGGGACTAGCGGACAAGAGACCCAGTACTTC.

The V gene is TRBV29-1, the J gene TRBJ2-1, with D possibly being TRBD2 (5 bases). The CDR3 loop spans 11 amino acids. Trimming shortened V by 8 bases and J by 5 bases, and 10 bases separated the two germline ends. Germline CDR1 is SQVTM and CDR2 is ANQGSEA. The CDR3 nucleotides read TGCAGCTCTCGGAGGAACAATGAGCAGTTCTTC. Its protein is CSSRRNNEQFF.